A selection of T cell receptor beta chains follows, all from one sample in a study of cytomegalovirus exposure and HLA in healthy donors. Sequenced by immunoSEQ multiplex PCR; TCRdb stores in-frame clones only, minus some. The sample lists around 150,000 clones; roughly 80% were seen once. What was sequenced was PBMCs. These receptor sequences come from a male donor in good health and CMV-seropositive. The CDR3 runs from the conserved cysteine through the conserved F or W. Fields, in order: clone size, D gene, J gene, V gene, CDR3 protein, CDR3 DNA. D genes are given only for firm matches. The listing skips clone size in some rows; elsewhere it reads once, few, many or a size class.

NA	NA	TRBJ1-2	TRBV7-6	CASSRGGEGYTF	TGTGCCAGCAGCCGGGGAGGGGAAGGCTACACCTTC
once	TRBD1	TRBJ2-7	TRBV28	CASSLVLDRGHEQYF	TGTGCCAGCAGCTTAGTCCTGGACAGGGGCCACGAGCAGTACTTC
NA	NA	TRBJ2-3	TRBV4-3	CASSLGTSYTDTQYF	TGCGCCAGCAGCCTTGGGACATCTTACACAGATACGCAGTATTTT
NA	NA	TRBJ2-6	TRBV5-4	CASSLASLSGANVLTF	TGTGCCAGCAGCTTGGCCTCACTCTCTGGGGCCAACGTCCTGACTTTC
NA	NA	TRBJ1-6	TRBV30	CAWRGGNNSPLHF	TGTGCCTGGAGGGGGGGGAATAATTCACCCCTCCACTTT
NA	TRBD1	TRBJ1-4	TRBV25-1	CASRTGANEKLFF	TGTGCCAGCAGGACAGGGGCTAATGAAAAACTGTTTTTT
once	NA	TRBJ2-7	TRBV9	CASSVDAGHYEQYF	TGTGCCAGCAGCGTAGACGCGGGTCACTACGAGCAGTACTTC
NA	NA	TRBJ1-5	TRBV6-5	CASSPGGQPQHF	TGTGCCAGCAGCCCGGGGGGTCAGCCCCAGCATTTT
NA	TRBD1	TRBJ1-2	TRBV7-8	CASSWDGTGNGYTF	TGTGCCAGCAGTTGGGATGGGACAGGGAATGGCTACACCTTC
NA	NA	TRBJ2-1	TRBV10-2	CASSVSGTYNEQFF	TGCGCCAGCAGTGTATCCGGGACCTACAATGAGCAGTTCTTC
NA	NA	TRBJ1-5	TRBV4-3	CASSQEAGPGQPQHF	TGCGCCAGCAGCCAAGAAGCAGGGCCTGGGCAGCCCCAGCATTTT
NA	TRBD2	TRBJ2-4	TRBV30	CAWSPGSGSLDIQYF	TGTGCCTGGAGTCCAGGCAGCGGGAGTTTAGACATTCAGTACTTC
NA	NA	TRBJ1-6	TRBV19	CASSIGASPLHF	TGTGCCAGTAGTATTGGGGCTTCACCCCTCCACTTT
NA	NA	TRBJ2-6	TRBV10-3	CAISDARSGANVLTF	TGTGCCATCAGTGATGCGCGCTCTGGGGCCAACGTCCTGACTTTC
NA	NA	TRBJ2-7	TRBV18	CASSPDHQAGQYF	TGTGCCAGCTCACCAGATCATCAGGCCGGGCAGTACTTC
NA	NA	TRBJ2-1	TRBV27	CASSLLAGATSEQFF	TGTGCCAGCAGTTTACTGGCGGGGGCTACAAGTGAGCAGTTCTTC
NA	NA	TRBJ1-4	TRBV30	CAWSVTGRVGEKLFF	TGTGCCTGGAGTGTAACAGGGAGGGTTGGTGAAAAACTGTTTTTT
NA	TRBD2	TRBJ2-2	TRBV9	CASSVGTGGYTGELFF	TGTGCCAGCAGCGTAGGGACGGGAGGTTACACCGGGGAGCTGTTTTTT
once	TRBD1	TRBJ1-1	TRBV18	CASSPEDRGMNTEAFF	TGTGCCAGCTCACCAGAGGACAGGGGCATGAACACTGAAGCTTTCTTT
once	NA	TRBJ2-7	TRBV13	CASGQTRYEQYF	TGTGCCAGCGGACAGACCCGCTACGAGCAGTACTTC
NA	NA	TRBJ1-1	TRBV4-3	CASSQVGTGTEAFF	TGCGCCAGCAGCCAAGTGGGTACGGGGACTGAAGCTTTCTTT
NA	NA	TRBJ1-2	TRBV28	CAGGRGFLYGYTF	TGTGCCGGCGGGCGGGGGTTCCTCTATGGCTACACCTTC
NA	TRBD2	TRBJ2-3	TRBV6-6	CASSYHGTSLRWEQYF	TGTGCCAGCAGTTACCATGGGACTAGCCTCCGCTGGGAGCAGTATTTT
NA	TRBD2	TRBJ2-1	TRBV6-1	CASRTSGDYNEQFF	TGTGCCAGCAGGACTAGCGGGGATTACAATGAGCAGTTCTTC
NA	TRBD1	TRBJ1-1	TRBV29-1	CSVEGVGGYTEAFF	TGCAGCGTTGAAGGCGTAGGGGGCTACACTGAAGCTTTCTTT
once	NA	TRBJ1-1	TRBV9	CASSPRVGDTEAFF	TGTGCCAGCAGCCCCCGGGTAGGGGACACTGAAGCTTTCTTT
few	TRBD1	TRBJ2-7	TRBV4-1	CASSQDPGQPTYEQYF	TGCGCCAGCAGCCAAGATCCGGGACAGCCGACCTACGAGCAGTACTTC
NA	TRBD1	TRBJ1-4	TRBV7-9	CAGSHRTGGFRSNEKLFF	TGTGCCGGCAGCCACAGGACAGGGGGGTTTCGATCGAACGAAAAACTGTTTTTT
NA	NA	TRBJ1-2	TRBV5-1	CASSLNGGDGYTF	TGCGCCAGCAGCTTGAATGGGGGCGATGGCTACACCTTC
NA	NA	TRBJ2-7	TRBV4-1	CASSGDSYEQYF	TGCGCCAGCAGCGGCGACAGCTACGAGCAGTACTTC
NA	NA	TRBJ1-3	TRBV7-7	CASSPDGSSGNTIYF	TGTGCCAGCAGCCCTGACGGGAGCTCTGGAAACACCATATATTTT
NA	NA	TRBJ2-7	TRBV16	CASSQWGREQYF	TGTGCCAGCAGCCAATGGGGGCGGGAGCAGTACTTC
NA	NA	TRBJ1-2	TRBV2	CASRTVGLSGYTF	TGTGCCAGCAGGACAGTTGGCCTCTCTGGCTACACCTTC
NA	NA	TRBJ2-1	TRBV5-4	CASSASEGQFF	TGTGCCAGCAGCGCCTCGGAGGGGCAGTTCTTC
NA	NA	TRBJ1-5	TRBV2	CASSGTGAPQHF	TGTGCCAGCAGTGGCACTGGGGCGCCCCAGCATTTT
few	TRBD1	TRBJ1-5	TRBV6-1	CASSGTDNQPQHF	TGTGCCAGCAGCGGGACAGACAATCAGCCCCAGCATTTT
NA	NA	TRBJ1-2	TRBV27	CASSLGGGSRGYTF	TGTGCCAGCAGTTTAGGGGGGGGCTCACGTGGCTACACCTTC
NA	NA	TRBJ2-1	TRBV5-1	CASSLLEIYNEQFF	TGCGCCAGCAGCCTCCTGGAGATATACAATGAGCAGTTCTTC
NA	TRBD2	TRBJ2-4	TRBV10-1	CATFPTSGGAGLSKNIQYF	TGCGCCACCTTCCCGACTAGCGGGGGGGCCGGGTTGTCTAAAAACATTCAGTACTTC
few	TRBD1	TRBJ1-2	TRBV7-9	CASSAGGGYTF	TGTGCCAGCAGCGCAGGGGGGGGCTACACCTTC